Included here is one T cell receptor beta chain sequence, with context. The data were produced by immunoSEQ multiplex PCR, yet TCRdb's version contains in-frame clones alone and is incomplete. The table lists some 73,000 clones, 88% of them singletons, with under 1% in the top ten. This entry belongs to a study of OX40 agonist ivuxolimab in advanced cancers. There are 14 residues in the CDR3. Per the germline V gene, CDR1 is SNHLY and CDR2 is FYNNEI. V dropped 6 bases and J dropped 0 bases, with 11 bases sitting between them. The V and J genes are TRBV2 and TRBJ1-1, with D tentatively TRBD1 (5 bases). The receptor was derived from an adult with an advanced solid tumor such as melanoma, head and neck, liver or kidney cancer. Here the sequenced sample was CD4+ or CD8+ T cells sorted from blood, taken in a trial of the OX40 agonist ivuxolimab. This chain's CDR3 is CASRTRAMNTEAFF. The CDR3 nucleotides are TGTGCCAGCAGAACCAGGGCAATGAACACTGAAGCTTTCTTT.